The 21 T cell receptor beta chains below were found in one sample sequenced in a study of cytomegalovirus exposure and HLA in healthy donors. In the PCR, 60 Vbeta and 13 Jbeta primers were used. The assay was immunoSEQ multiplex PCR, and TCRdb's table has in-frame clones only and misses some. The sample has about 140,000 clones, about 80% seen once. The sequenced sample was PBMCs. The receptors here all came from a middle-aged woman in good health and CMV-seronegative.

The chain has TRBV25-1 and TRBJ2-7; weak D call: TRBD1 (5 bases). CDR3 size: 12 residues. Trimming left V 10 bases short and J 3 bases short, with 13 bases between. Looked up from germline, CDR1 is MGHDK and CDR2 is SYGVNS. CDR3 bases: TGTGCCACTTCGGACACCTACTACGAGCAGTACTTC. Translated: CATSDTYYEQYF.

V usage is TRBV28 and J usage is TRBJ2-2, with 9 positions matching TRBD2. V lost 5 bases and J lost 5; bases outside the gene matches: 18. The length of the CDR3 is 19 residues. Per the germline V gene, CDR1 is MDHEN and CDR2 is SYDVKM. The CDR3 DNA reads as TGTGCCAGCAGTCTCCTCCGCGGGGTAGCGGGAGCGGCAACCGGGGAGCTGTTTTTT. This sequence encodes CASSLLRGVAGAATGELFF.

CDR3 in DNA: TGTTCCGCCTCGGGACAGGCGGGCGAAAAACTGTTTTTT. Translation gives CSASGQAGEKLFF. This chain joins TRBV7-9 and TRBJ1-4; 8 bases agree with TRBD1. Looked up from germline, CDR1 is SEHNR and CDR2 is FQNEAQ (reference sequence). The CDR3 has 13 amino acids.

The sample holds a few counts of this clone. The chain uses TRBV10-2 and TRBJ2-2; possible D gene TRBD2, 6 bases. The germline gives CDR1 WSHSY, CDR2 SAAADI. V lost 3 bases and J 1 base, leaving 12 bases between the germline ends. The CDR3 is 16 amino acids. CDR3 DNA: TGCGCCAGCAGTGATGGGGGGAGTAGGAACACCGGGGAGCTGTTTTTT. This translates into CASSDGGSRNTGELFF.

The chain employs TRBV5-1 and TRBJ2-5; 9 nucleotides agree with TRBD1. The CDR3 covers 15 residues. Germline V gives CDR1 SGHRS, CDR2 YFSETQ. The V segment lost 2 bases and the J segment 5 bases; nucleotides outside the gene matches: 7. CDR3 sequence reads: CASSFLTGGSETQYF. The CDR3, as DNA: TGCGCCAGCAGCTTTCTCACAGGGGGCTCGGAGACCCAGTACTTC.

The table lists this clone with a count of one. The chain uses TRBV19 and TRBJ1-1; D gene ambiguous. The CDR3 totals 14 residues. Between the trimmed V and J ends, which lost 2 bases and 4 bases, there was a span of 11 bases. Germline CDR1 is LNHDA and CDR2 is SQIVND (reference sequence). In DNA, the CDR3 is TGTGCCAGTAGTATAACCGGGATCGGCACTGAAGCTTTCTTT. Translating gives CASSITGIGTEAFF.

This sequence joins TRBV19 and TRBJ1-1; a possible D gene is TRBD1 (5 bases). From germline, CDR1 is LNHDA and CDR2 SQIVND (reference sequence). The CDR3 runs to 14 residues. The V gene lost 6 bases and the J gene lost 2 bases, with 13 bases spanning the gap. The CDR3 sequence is CASRSRQFNTEAFF. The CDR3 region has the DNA TGTGCCAGTAGGTCGAGACAGTTTAACACTGAAGCTTTCTTT.

The CDR3, as DNA: TGTGCCAGCTTCGGGACAGGGGGCTACAATGAGCAGTTCTTC. This encodes CASFGTGGYNEQFF. The chain has TRBV28 and TRBJ2-1, with TRBD1 identical over 11 bases. V dropped 8 bases and J dropped 3; count of bases not matched to a gene: 3. The CDR3 is made up of 14 amino acids. Per the germline V gene, CDR1 is MDHEN and CDR2 is SYDVKM.

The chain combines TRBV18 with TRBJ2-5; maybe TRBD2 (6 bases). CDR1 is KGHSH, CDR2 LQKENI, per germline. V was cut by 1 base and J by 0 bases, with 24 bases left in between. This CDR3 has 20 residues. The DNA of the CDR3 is TGTGCCAGCTCACCACTCGTCCTATCCGGGTTTATAGCGGACCAAGAGACCCAGTACTTC. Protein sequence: CASSPLVLSGFIADQETQYF.

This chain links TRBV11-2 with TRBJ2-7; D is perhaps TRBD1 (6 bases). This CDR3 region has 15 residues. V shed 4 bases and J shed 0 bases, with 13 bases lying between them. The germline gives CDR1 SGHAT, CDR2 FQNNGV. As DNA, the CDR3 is TGTGCCAGCAGCTCGAGACAGGATAGCTCCTACGAGCAGTACTTC. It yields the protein CASSSRQDSSYEQYF.

In DNA form, the CDR3 reads TGTGCCAGCAGTTTGATGATGCGCGGATATAGCACAGATACGCAGTATTTT. This gives the protein CASSLMMRGYSTDTQYF. This chain joins TRBV27 and TRBJ2-3, with unresolved D. With 3 bases removed from V and 0 bases from J, the gap between germline ends came to 16 bases. The CDR3 runs 17 residues. CDR1 is MNHEY, CDR2 SMNVEV, per germline (reference sequence).

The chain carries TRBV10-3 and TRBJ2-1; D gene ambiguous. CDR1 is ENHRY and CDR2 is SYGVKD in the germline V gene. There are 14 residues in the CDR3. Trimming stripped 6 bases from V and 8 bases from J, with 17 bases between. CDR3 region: CAISPVSWADEQFF. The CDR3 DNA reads TGTGCCATCAGCCCAGTTTCGTGGGCCGATGAGCAGTTCTTC.

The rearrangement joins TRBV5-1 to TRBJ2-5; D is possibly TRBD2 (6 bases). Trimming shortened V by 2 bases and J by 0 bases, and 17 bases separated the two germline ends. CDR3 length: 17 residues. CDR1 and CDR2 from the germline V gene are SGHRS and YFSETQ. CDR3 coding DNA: TGCGCCAGCAGCTTCCAGGCGGGACGGAGGTACCAAGAGACCCAGTACTTC. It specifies CASSFQAGRRYQETQYF.

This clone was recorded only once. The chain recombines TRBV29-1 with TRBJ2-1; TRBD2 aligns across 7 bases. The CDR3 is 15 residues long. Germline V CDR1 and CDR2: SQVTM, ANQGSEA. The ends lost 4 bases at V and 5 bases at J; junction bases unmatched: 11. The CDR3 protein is CSVGLLLAEDNEQFF. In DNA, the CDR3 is TGCAGCGTTGGTCTATTGCTAGCGGAGGACAATGAGCAGTTCTTC.

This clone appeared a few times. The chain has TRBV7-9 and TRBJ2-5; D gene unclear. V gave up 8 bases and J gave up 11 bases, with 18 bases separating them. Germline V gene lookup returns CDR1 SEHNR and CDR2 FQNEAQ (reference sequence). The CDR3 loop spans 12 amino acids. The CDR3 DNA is TGTGCCAGCGCCGCGGCGGCTCAAGAGCAGTACTTC. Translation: CASAAAAQEQYF.

In DNA, the CDR3 is TGTGCCAGCAGTGGAATAGCGGGAGATCGTGAGCAGTACTTC. Its protein is CASSGIAGDREQYF. The rearrangement links TRBV2 to TRBJ2-7, with 9 bases that match TRBD2. Germline CDR1 reads SNHLY; CDR2 reads FYNNEI. CDR3 length: 14 residues. The junction had 8 bases not matched to a gene; V was cut back by 4 bases and J by 7 bases.

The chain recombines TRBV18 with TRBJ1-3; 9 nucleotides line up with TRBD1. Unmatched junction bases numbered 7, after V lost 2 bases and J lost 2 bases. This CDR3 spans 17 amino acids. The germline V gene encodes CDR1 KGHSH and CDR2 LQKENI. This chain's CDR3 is CASSPLGQGTPGNTIYF. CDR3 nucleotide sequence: TGTGCCAGCTCACCATTAGGACAGGGGACTCCTGGAAACACCATATATTTT.

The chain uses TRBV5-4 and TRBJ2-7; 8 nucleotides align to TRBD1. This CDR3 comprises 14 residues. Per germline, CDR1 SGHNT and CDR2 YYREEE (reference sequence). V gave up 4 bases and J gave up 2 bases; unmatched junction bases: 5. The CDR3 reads CASSPGTGAYEQYF. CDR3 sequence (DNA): TGTGCCAGCAGCCCCGGGACAGGCGCCTACGAGCAGTACTTC.

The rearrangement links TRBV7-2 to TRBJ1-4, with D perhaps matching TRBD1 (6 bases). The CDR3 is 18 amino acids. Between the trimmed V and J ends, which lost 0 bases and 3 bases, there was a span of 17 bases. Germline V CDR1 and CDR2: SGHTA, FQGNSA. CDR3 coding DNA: TGTGCCAGCAGCTTAGCGCATACAGGGTCGGGATCTAATGAAAAACTGTTTTTT. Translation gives CASSLAHTGSGSNEKLFF. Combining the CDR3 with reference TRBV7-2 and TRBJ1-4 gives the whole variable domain GAGVSQSPSNKVTEKGKDVELRCDPISGHTALYWYRQSLGQGLEFLIYFQGNSAPDKSGLPSDRFSAERTGGSVSTLTIQRTQQEDSAVYLCASSLAHTGSGSNEKLFFGSGTQLSVL.

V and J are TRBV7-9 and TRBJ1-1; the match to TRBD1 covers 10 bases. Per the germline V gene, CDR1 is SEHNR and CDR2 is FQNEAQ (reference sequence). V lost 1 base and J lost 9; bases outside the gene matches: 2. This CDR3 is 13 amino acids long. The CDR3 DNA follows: TGTGCCAGCAGCTTAGGACAGGGGGCGAAAGCTTTCTTT. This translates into CASSLGQGAKAFF.

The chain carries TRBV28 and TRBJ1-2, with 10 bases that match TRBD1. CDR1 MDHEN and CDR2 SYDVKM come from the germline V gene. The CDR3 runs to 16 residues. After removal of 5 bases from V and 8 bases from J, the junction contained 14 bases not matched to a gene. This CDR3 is CASSITDRGTLGGYTF. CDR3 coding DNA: TGTGCCAGCAGTATCACGGACAGGGGGACGTTGGGGGGCTACACCTTC.